This T cell receptor (beta chain) was recorded in a study of cytomegalovirus exposure and HLA in healthy donors. PCR was performed using 60 Vbeta and 13 Jbeta primers. Assay: immunoSEQ multiplex PCR; the TCRdb copy retains only in-frame clones and omits some. The sample lists about 190,000 clones; about four fifths were seen once. On this clone itself: What it recognizes is unknown.

V was clipped by 0 bases and J by 0 bases, with 12 bases between them. CDR1 and CDR2 (germline): SGDLS, YYNGEE. This CDR3 region has 16 residues. Points from the study as a whole: In a later analysis, donors in an Asian-associated ancestry cluster reportedly had fewer N-insertions in productive TCRs than the cohort mean. Only CMV serostatus was available as immune exposure information. There was a cluster of highly shared sequence variants that was likely a sequencing artifact.

The sample was PBMCs. The chain is built from TRBV9 and TRBJ1-2; unclear D gene. This TCR came from a man aged 25 to 45 in good health and CMV-seropositive. The chain's CDR3 is CASSVGGRRANYGYTF. The CDR3 DNA reads as TGTGCCAGCAGCGTAGGAGGGAGGAGAGCTAACTATGGCTACACCTTC.